The rows below give T cell receptor beta chains drawn from one sample of a study of vaccination and CD4 T cells after COVID-19. One entry per CDR3 protein, called by TCRdb with MiXCR from the PCR reads. The data hold around 5,000 distinct CDR3 sequences, with about 40% observed a single time. The antigens these receptors bind are not known. Sequences were obtained from CD4+ T cells from blood, cultured in vitro. The source of these receptors is a human donor who had recovered from COVID-19. Both conserved end residues are part of each CDR3. The D gene is left open where the match is weak. Clone size is shown for a subset of rows, as once, few, many or a class of expanded clone.

>large|TRBJ2-5|-|TRBV15
CATALSPGSGETQYF
TGTGCCACCGCCCTATCCCCGGGGTCAGGGGAGACCCAGTACTTC
>-|TRBJ1-6|-|TRBV7-3
CASSLTGPNSPLHF
TGTGCCAGCAGCTTAACAGGGCCCAATTCACCCCTCCACTTT
>-|TRBJ2-3|-|TRBV20-1
CSARETARDTQYF
TGCAGTGCTAGAGAAACAGCCCGAGATACGCAGTATTTT
>-|TRBJ2-5|-|TRBV7-2
CASSHPGPDVETQYF
TGTGCCAGCAGCCACCCGGGCCCGGACGTAGAGACCCAGTACTTC
>once|TRBJ1-1|-|TRBV5-4
CASSLDTEAFF
TGTGCCAGCAGCTTAGATACTGAAGCTTTCTTT
>-|TRBJ1-2|TRBD1|TRBV29-1
CSVERTGGSGYTF
TGCAGCGTTGAACGGACAGGGGGCTCTGGCTACACCTTC
>-|TRBJ2-1|TRBD1|TRBV7-2
CASSRDRDNEQFF
TGTGCCAGCAGCAGGGACAGGGACAATGAGCAGTTCTTC
>-|TRBJ2-7|TRBD2|TRBV7-2
CASSTDSGVSSREQYF
TGTGCCAGCAGCACAGATAGCGGGGTGTCGTCTAGGGAGCAGTACTTC
>-|TRBJ1-5|-|TRBV20-1
CSATVGNQPQHF
TGCAGTGCTACGGTTGGAAATCAGCCCCAGCATTTT
>-|TRBJ2-7|-|TRBV7-9
CASSSPPDSYEQYF
TGTGCCAGCAGCTCACCCCCGGACTCCTACGAGCAGTACTTC
>-|TRBJ2-1|-|TRBV20-1
CSAAIGRGEQFF
TGCAGTGCCGCGATCGGACGGGGCGAGCAGTTCTTC
>-|TRBJ2-5|TRBD2|TRBV7-8
CASSSGLAGSETQYF
TGTGCCAGCAGCTCGGGACTAGCGGGGAGTGAGACCCAGTACTTC
>-|TRBJ2-7|-|TRBV20-1
CSALQGGGIYEQYF
TGCAGTGCCCTTCAGGGTGGCGGTATCTACGAGCAGTACTTC
>medium-sized|TRBJ1-2|-|TRBV24-1
CATSDNYGYTF
TGTGCCACCAGTGACAACTATGGCTACACCTTC
>-|TRBJ2-7|TRBD1|TRBV7-9
CASSFGEGQGIEQYF
TGTGCCAGCAGCTTTGGGGAGGGACAGGGGATCGAGCAGTACTTC
>-|TRBJ2-5|-|TRBV7-2
CASSKGPDTGTQYF
TGTGCCAGCAGCAAAGGACCCGACACCGGGACCCAGTACTTC
>-|TRBJ1-2|-|TRBV6-5
CASSYKDYGYTF
TGTGCCAGCAGTTACAAGGACTATGGCTACACCTTC
>once|TRBJ2-5|TRBD2|TRBV7-2
CASSLQAGGGETQYF
TGTGCCAGCAGCTTACAAGCGGGAGGGGGAGAGACCCAGTACTTC
>large|TRBJ1-2|-|TRBV20-1
CSASRGDYGYTF
TGCAGTGCTAGTAGGGGGGACTATGGCTACACCTTC
>few|TRBJ2-5|-|TRBV20-1
CSAQARSGETQYF
TGCAGTGCTCAGGCCCGCAGTGGGGAGACCCAGTACTTC
>-|TRBJ1-1|TRBD1|TRBV7-2
CASSAQGMNTEAFF
TGTGCCAGCAGCGCACAGGGGATGAACACTGAAGCTTTCTTT
>-|TRBJ2-3|TRBD2|TRBV20-1
CSAGRREGPHF
TGCAGTGCTGGGCGGCGGGAGGGCCCTCATTTT
>-|TRBJ1-2|-|TRBV7-8
CASSSLAGYGYTF
TGTGCCAGCAGCTCCTTGGCAGGCTATGGCTACACCTTC
>-|TRBJ2-3|-|TRBV5-6
CASSEELYTDTQYF
TGTGCCAGCAGCGAGGAGCTCTACACAGATACGCAGTATTTT
>-|TRBJ1-1|TRBD1|TRBV20-1
CSARGRGAEAFF
TGCAGTGCTAGGGGCAGGGGGGCTGAAGCTTTCTTT
>-|TRBJ2-7|-|TRBV20-1
CSASIGNYEQYF
TGCAGTGCCAGCATCGGAAATTACGAGCAGTACTTC
>-|TRBJ2-7|-|TRBV29-1
CSVGAGHHEQYF
TGCAGCGTTGGGGCAGGGCACCACGAGCAGTACTTC
>-|TRBJ2-7|TRBD1|TRBV7-9
CASSSGQFYEQYF
TGTGCCAGCAGCTCGGGACAGTTCTACGAGCAGTACTTC
>-|TRBJ2-7|-|TRBV6-2/TRBV6-3
CASRQGSYEQYF
TGTGCCAGCAGACAGGGAAGCTACGAGCAGTACTTC
>-|TRBJ1-1|TRBD1|TRBV20-1
CSAMEGATEAFF
TGCAGTGCGATGGAGGGGGCCACTGAAGCTTTCTTT
>-|TRBJ2-1|-|TRBV20-1
CSASPRTPYNEQFF
TGCAGTGCTAGTCCCAGGACCCCCTACAATGAGCAGTTCTTC
>-|TRBJ2-7|TRBD1|TRBV6-1
CASSANSGGYEQYF
TGTGCCAGCAGCGCGAATTCAGGGGGCTACGAGCAGTACTTC
>few|TRBJ1-5|-|TRBV15
CATSSNQGRHQPQHF
TGTGCCACCAGCAGTAATCAGGGGAGGCATCAGCCCCAGCATTTT
>-|TRBJ1-2|-|TRBV6-2/TRBV6-3
CASSYYSGYTF
TGTGCCAGCAGTTACTACAGTGGCTACACCTTC
>few|TRBJ2-7|-|TRBV7-9
CASSPNRGYEQYF
TGTGCCAGCAGCCCTAACCGGGGCTACGAGCAGTACTTC
>-|TRBJ2-3|-|TRBV10-3
CATRSNTDTQYF
TGTGCCACCCGCAGTAACACAGATACGCAGTATTTT
>once|TRBJ1-5|-|TRBV7-8
CASNAFRGRGQPQHF
TGTGCCAGCAACGCGTTCCGGGGGAGAGGTCAGCCCCAGCATTTT
>-|TRBJ1-5|-|TRBV20-1
CSARDTGNQPQHF
TGCAGTGCTAGGGACACCGGCAATCAGCCCCAGCATTTT
>medium-sized|TRBJ2-7|-|TRBV10-3
CAIAQGTYEQYF
TGTGCCATTGCTCAGGGTACCTACGAGCAGTACTTC
>-|TRBJ2-4|TRBD2|TRBV28
CASSVTSGRVNIQYF
TGTGCCAGCAGTGTGACTAGCGGAAGGGTCAACATTCAGTACTTC
>-|TRBJ2-7|-|TRBV7-9
CASSLASNSYEQYF
TGTGCCAGCAGCTTAGCCAGCAACTCCTACGAGCAGTACTTC
>-|TRBJ2-3|-|TRBV28
CASSLPAATDTQYF
TGTGCCAGCAGTTTGCCCGCGGCTACAGATACGCAGTATTTT
>once|TRBJ2-7|TRBD1|TRBV28
CASSLPPGQAAQYF
TGTGCCAGCAGTTTACCACCGGGACAGGCGGCGCAGTACTTC
>-|TRBJ1-6|-|TRBV7-8
CASSLALVAHSPLHF
TGTGCCAGCAGCTTAGCGCTCGTCGCTCATTCACCCCTCCACTTT
>-|TRBJ2-7|-|TRBV11-3
CASSPFRSSYEQYF
TGTGCCAGCAGCCCGTTCAGGAGCTCCTACGAGCAGTACTTC
>-|TRBJ1-5|-|TRBV20-1
CSAERDGDQPQHF
TGCAGTGCCGAGAGGGACGGCGATCAGCCCCAGCATTTT
>-|TRBJ2-6|-|TRBV15
CATSRQGRGANVLTF
TGTGCCACCAGCCGGCAGGGTAGGGGGGCCAACGTCCTGACTTTC
>-|TRBJ2-7|-|TRBV20-1
CSVKAGARYEQYF
TGCAGTGTTAAGGCAGGGGCGCGCTACGAGCAGTACTTC
>once|TRBJ1-2|-|TRBV19
CASDPGEGGYTF
TGTGCCAGCGACCCTGGGGAAGGGGGCTACACCTTC
>-|TRBJ1-6|TRBD1|TRBV15
CATSPDRGNSPLHF
TGTGCCACCAGCCCCGACAGGGGCAATTCACCCCTCCACTTT
>large|TRBJ2-5|-|TRBV15
CATSRPPGTQYF
TGTGCCACCAGCAGACCACCGGGGACCCAGTACTTC
>-|TRBJ1-2|-|TRBV6-5
CASSYSRTGYTF
TGTGCCAGCAGTTACTCCCGGACAGGCTACACCTTC